This is a list of T cell receptor beta chains from one sample in a study of T cell responses to AZD1222 COVID-19 vaccine. TCRdb's table, derived via immunoSEQ multiplex PCR, lists solely in-frame clones and lacks some. This table has about 75,000 clones, approximately 88% appearing once. Material: peripheral blood, obtained 28 days after the second dose of the MenACWY control vaccine. These receptors all come from an adult who received the MenACWY meningococcal vaccine as a control. Each CDR3 is given with its conserved first and last residue. D genes are given only for firm matches. Rows give clone size only sometimes, using once, few, many, or a class for an expanded clone.

>TRBV3-1/TRBV3-2|.|.|TRBJ2-7
CASSQDSTSSYEQYF
TGTGCCAGCAGCCAAGATAGTACAAGCTCCTACGAGCAGTACTTC
>TRBV11-2|.|.|TRBJ2-5
CASSFGGQGVYQETQYF
TGTGCCAGCAGCTTCGGGGGACAAGGTGTGTACCAAGAGACCCAGTACTTC
>TRBV2|.|.|TRBJ1-1
CASSHSSGGSEAFF
TGTGCCAGCAGTCACAGTTCGGGGGGTTCTGAAGCTTTCTTT
>TRBV11-1|.|.|TRBJ1-1
CATKRGRLSEAFF
TGTGCCACCAAGAGGGGCAGGTTGAGTGAAGCTTTCTTT
>TRBV28|.|.|TRBJ2-1
CASSLGGHSSYNEQFF
TGTGCCAGCAGTTTGGGGGGTCATAGCTCCTACAATGAGCAGTTCTTC
>TRBV7-3|.|.|TRBJ1-1
CASSLMGDTEAFF
TGTGCCAGCAGCTTAATGGGGGACACTGAAGCTTTCTTT
>TRBV2|.|.|TRBJ1-1
CASSARGTATQEAFF
TGTGCCAGCAGTGCTAGGGGGACTGCTACACAAGAAGCTTTCTTT
>TRBV9|.|.|TRBJ2-2
CASSPRTPNTGELFF
TGTGCCAGCAGCCCAAGGACACCGAACACCGGGGAGCTGTTTTTT
>TRBV5-1|TRBD2|.|TRBJ2-7
CASSSGLAFHEQYF
TGCGCCAGCAGCTCCGGACTAGCGTTCCACGAGCAGTACTTC
>TRBV2|TRBD2|.|TRBJ2-5
CASTAQTSGGAETQYF
TGTGCCAGCACCGCACAAACTAGCGGGGGGGCAGAGACCCAGTACTTC
>TRBV29-1|.|.|TRBJ2-3
CSVSRSGTSTDTQYF
TGCAGCGTCTCCCGATCCGGGACTAGCACAGATACGCAGTATTTT
>TRBV19|TRBD1|.|TRBJ1-2
CASSEEQGNRLYGYTF
TGTGCCAGTAGTGAGGAACAGGGGAACCGTCTCTATGGCTACACCTTC
>TRBV5-1|.|once|TRBJ2-2
CASITEPGGYGGELFF
TGCGCCAGCATCACTGAGCCCGGTGGTTACGGCGGGGAGCTGTTTTTT
>TRBV19|TRBD1|.|TRBJ1-2
CASSTATGSGYTF
TGTGCCAGTAGTACCGCGACAGGGTCTGGCTACACCTTC
>TRBV5-1|TRBD2|.|TRBJ2-1
CASSPGGRDEQFF
TGCGCCAGCAGCCCGGGGGGACGTGATGAGCAGTTCTTC
>TRBV7-3|TRBD1|.|TRBJ2-1
CASSSGTGVSHEQFF
TGTGCCAGCAGCTCAGGGACAGGGGTATCACATGAGCAGTTCTTC
>TRBV23-1|.|once|TRBJ1-2
CASGNYGYTF
TGCGCCAGCGGTAACTATGGCTACACCTTC
>TRBV19|.|.|TRBJ1-1
CASSPTARAGTEAFF
TGTGCCAGTAGTCCAACCGCGAGGGCAGGGACTGAAGCTTTCTTT
>TRBV2|.|.|TRBJ1-2
CASSEVAGYTF
TGTGCCAGCAGTGAAGTAGCGGGCTACACCTTC
>TRBV19|.|few|TRBJ2-3
CASSIDLQAGTTDTQYF
TGTGCCAGTAGTATAGACCTCCAGGCGGGAACCACAGATACGCAGTATTTT
>TRBV11-2|.|.|TRBJ1-1
CASSPGAANTEAFF
TGTGCCAGCAGCCCGGGGGCAGCGAACACTGAAGCTTTCTTT
>TRBV3-1/TRBV3-2|TRBD1|.|TRBJ1-6
CASSQNRGSPLHF
TGTGCCAGCAGCCAAAACAGGGGTTCACCCCTCCACTTT
>TRBV5-1|TRBD1|.|TRBJ1-4
CASSRQGFGEKLFF
TGCGCCAGCTCAAGACAGGGGTTCGGTGAAAAACTGTTTTTT
>TRBV19|.|.|TRBJ2-3
CASMGRLSTDTQYF
TGTGCCAGTATGGGGAGACTCAGCACAGATACGCAGTATTTT
>TRBV19|TRBD1|few|TRBJ2-2
CASTTTGAGELFF
TGTGCCAGTACCACTACAGGGGCCGGGGAGCTGTTTTTT
>TRBV4-3|.|.|TRBJ1-3
CASSQGTVDSGNTIYF
TGCGCCAGCAGCCAAGGAACAGTGGACTCTGGAAACACCATATATTTT
>TRBV6-5|TRBD1|.|TRBJ2-1
CASSYSRQGTGEQFF
TGTGCCAGCAGTTACTCGAGACAGGGGACGGGTGAGCAGTTCTTC
>TRBV7-2|.|.|TRBJ1-1
CASSSRIGTTEAFF
TGTGCCAGCAGCTCGAGGATAGGGACCACTGAAGCTTTCTTT
>TRBV7-8|.|.|TRBJ2-2
CASSSLAGGGLNTGELFF
TGTGCCAGCAGCTCCCTGGCAGGAGGGGGACTGAACACCGGGGAGCTGTTTTTT
>TRBV7-9|.|.|TRBJ1-2
CASSPGTLYGYTF
TGTGCCAGCAGCCCCGGGACATTATATGGCTACACCTTC
>TRBV5-8|.|.|TRBJ2-3
CASSFVPLGHTDTQYF
TGTGCCAGCAGCTTTGTCCCCCTGGGGCACACAGATACGCAGTATTTT
>TRBV11-2|.|.|TRBJ1-2
CASSLDRSSNYGYTF
TGTGCCAGCAGCCTTGACAGGTCCTCTAACTATGGCTACACCTTC
>TRBV27|.|.|TRBJ2-7
CASSSPGALYEQYF
TGTGCCAGCAGTTCCCCGGGGGCGCTGTACGAGCAGTACTTC
>TRBV5-5|.|.|TRBJ1-3
CASSPYGREQAGNTIYF
TGTGCCAGCAGCCCTTACGGCAGGGAACAGGCTGGAAACACCATATATTTT
>TRBV5-5|.|.|TRBJ1-1
CASSRDGTEAFF
TGTGCCAGCAGCCGCGACGGCACTGAAGCTTTCTTT
>TRBV4-2|.|.|TRBJ1-3
CASSQDIGRILGSSGNTIYF
TGTGCCAGCAGCCAAGATATAGGCAGGATCCTGGGGAGCTCTGGAAACACCATATATTTT
>TRBV28|TRBD2|.|TRBJ2-1
CASSPSGSGGASNEQFF
TGTGCCAGCAGTCCTTCGGGGAGCGGGGGGGCCTCGAATGAGCAGTTCTTC
>TRBV11-3|.|.|TRBJ1-1
CASSPDGGNTEAFF
TGTGCCAGCAGCCCGGACGGAGGGAACACTGAAGCTTTCTTT
>TRBV30|.|.|TRBJ1-1
CAWKVRDTEAFF
TGTGCCTGGAAGGTCCGGGACACTGAAGCTTTCTTT
>TRBV5-1|.|.|TRBJ2-7
CASSLVVGAEQYF
TGCGCCAGCAGCTTGGTAGTCGGGGCCGAGCAGTACTTC
>TRBV28|TRBD1|.|TRBJ1-4
CASSISGQGPTNEKLFF
TGTGCCAGCAGCATTTCGGGACAGGGGCCAACTAATGAAAAACTGTTTTTT
>TRBV19|TRBD1|.|TRBJ2-2
CASRIRGFRGSTGELFF
TGTGCCAGTAGGATCCGCGGGTTCAGGGGGTCCACCGGGGAGCTGTTTTTT
>TRBV19|.|.|TRBJ1-5
CASSLGGGDNQPQHF
TGTGCCAGTTCCCTCGGCGGAGGGGACAATCAGCCCCAGCATTTT
>TRBV3-1/TRBV3-2|.|.|TRBJ2-7
CASSQDLSPGYPYEQYF
TGTGCCAGCAGCCAAGATCTTTCCCCAGGTTACCCCTACGAGCAGTACTTC
>TRBV27|.|.|TRBJ2-1
CASSLRTQHSYNEQFF
TGTGCCAGCAGTTTACGGACACAACACTCCTACAATGAGCAGTTCTTC
>TRBV10-3|.|.|TRBJ2-5
CAISFTGQETQYF
TGTGCCATCAGCTTTACAGGTCAAGAGACCCAGTACTTC
>TRBV6-5|.|.|TRBJ1-1
CASSQDFEGAEAFF
TGTGCCAGCAGTCAGGACTTTGAGGGGGCTGAAGCTTTCTTT
>TRBV4-2|TRBD2|.|TRBJ2-3
CASSQGSGGAVDTQYF
TGTGCCAGCAGCCAAGGTAGCGGGGGGGCCGTAGATACGCAGTATTTT
>TRBV7-9|.|.|TRBJ2-7
CASSLTGYEQYF
TGTGCCAGCAGCTTAACAGGCTACGAGCAGTACTTC
>TRBV5-4|TRBD1|.|TRBJ2-1
CASSLTQGPRFF
TGTGCCAGCAGCTTGACACAGGGGCCGCGGTTCTTC
>TRBV7-8|.|.|TRBJ1-5
CASSRDLSQPQHF
TGTGCCAGCAGCCGTGATTTGAGTCAGCCCCAGCATTTT
>TRBV18|.|few|TRBJ1-2
CASSPPLAGDIGYTF
TGTGCCAGCTCACCCCCATTAGCAGGGGATATTGGCTACACCTTC
>TRBV4-1|.|large|TRBJ1-5
CASSQERGKWQPQHF
TGCGCCAGCAGCCAAGAAAGGGGGAAATGGCAGCCCCAGCATTTT
>TRBV19|TRBD1|.|TRBJ1-1
CASSLDRGRYGEAFF
TGTGCCAGTAGCCTTGACAGGGGGCGTTATGGTGAAGCTTTCTTT
>TRBV7-2|TRBD2|.|TRBJ2-4
CASSLGTSGAGPAKNIQYF
TGTGCCAGCAGCTTAGGGACTAGCGGGGCAGGGCCGGCCAAAAACATTCAGTACTTC
>TRBV5-1|.|.|TRBJ1-1
CASSLTDGGLGTEAFF
TGCGCCAGCAGCTTAACCGATGGGGGGCTCGGCACTGAAGCTTTCTTT
>TRBV2|TRBD1|.|TRBJ1-5
CASSSGQGSGQPQHF
TGTGCCAGCAGCTCGGGACAGGGGTCGGGTCAGCCCCAGCATTTT
>TRBV4-2|.|.|TRBJ2-7
CASSQGSGQTYEQYF
TGTGCCAGCAGCCAAGGTAGCGGACAGACTTACGAGCAGTACTTC
>TRBV2|TRBD2|.|TRBJ2-5
CASRDGGRETQYF
TGTGCCAGCAGGGACGGGGGGAGAGAGACCCAGTACTTC